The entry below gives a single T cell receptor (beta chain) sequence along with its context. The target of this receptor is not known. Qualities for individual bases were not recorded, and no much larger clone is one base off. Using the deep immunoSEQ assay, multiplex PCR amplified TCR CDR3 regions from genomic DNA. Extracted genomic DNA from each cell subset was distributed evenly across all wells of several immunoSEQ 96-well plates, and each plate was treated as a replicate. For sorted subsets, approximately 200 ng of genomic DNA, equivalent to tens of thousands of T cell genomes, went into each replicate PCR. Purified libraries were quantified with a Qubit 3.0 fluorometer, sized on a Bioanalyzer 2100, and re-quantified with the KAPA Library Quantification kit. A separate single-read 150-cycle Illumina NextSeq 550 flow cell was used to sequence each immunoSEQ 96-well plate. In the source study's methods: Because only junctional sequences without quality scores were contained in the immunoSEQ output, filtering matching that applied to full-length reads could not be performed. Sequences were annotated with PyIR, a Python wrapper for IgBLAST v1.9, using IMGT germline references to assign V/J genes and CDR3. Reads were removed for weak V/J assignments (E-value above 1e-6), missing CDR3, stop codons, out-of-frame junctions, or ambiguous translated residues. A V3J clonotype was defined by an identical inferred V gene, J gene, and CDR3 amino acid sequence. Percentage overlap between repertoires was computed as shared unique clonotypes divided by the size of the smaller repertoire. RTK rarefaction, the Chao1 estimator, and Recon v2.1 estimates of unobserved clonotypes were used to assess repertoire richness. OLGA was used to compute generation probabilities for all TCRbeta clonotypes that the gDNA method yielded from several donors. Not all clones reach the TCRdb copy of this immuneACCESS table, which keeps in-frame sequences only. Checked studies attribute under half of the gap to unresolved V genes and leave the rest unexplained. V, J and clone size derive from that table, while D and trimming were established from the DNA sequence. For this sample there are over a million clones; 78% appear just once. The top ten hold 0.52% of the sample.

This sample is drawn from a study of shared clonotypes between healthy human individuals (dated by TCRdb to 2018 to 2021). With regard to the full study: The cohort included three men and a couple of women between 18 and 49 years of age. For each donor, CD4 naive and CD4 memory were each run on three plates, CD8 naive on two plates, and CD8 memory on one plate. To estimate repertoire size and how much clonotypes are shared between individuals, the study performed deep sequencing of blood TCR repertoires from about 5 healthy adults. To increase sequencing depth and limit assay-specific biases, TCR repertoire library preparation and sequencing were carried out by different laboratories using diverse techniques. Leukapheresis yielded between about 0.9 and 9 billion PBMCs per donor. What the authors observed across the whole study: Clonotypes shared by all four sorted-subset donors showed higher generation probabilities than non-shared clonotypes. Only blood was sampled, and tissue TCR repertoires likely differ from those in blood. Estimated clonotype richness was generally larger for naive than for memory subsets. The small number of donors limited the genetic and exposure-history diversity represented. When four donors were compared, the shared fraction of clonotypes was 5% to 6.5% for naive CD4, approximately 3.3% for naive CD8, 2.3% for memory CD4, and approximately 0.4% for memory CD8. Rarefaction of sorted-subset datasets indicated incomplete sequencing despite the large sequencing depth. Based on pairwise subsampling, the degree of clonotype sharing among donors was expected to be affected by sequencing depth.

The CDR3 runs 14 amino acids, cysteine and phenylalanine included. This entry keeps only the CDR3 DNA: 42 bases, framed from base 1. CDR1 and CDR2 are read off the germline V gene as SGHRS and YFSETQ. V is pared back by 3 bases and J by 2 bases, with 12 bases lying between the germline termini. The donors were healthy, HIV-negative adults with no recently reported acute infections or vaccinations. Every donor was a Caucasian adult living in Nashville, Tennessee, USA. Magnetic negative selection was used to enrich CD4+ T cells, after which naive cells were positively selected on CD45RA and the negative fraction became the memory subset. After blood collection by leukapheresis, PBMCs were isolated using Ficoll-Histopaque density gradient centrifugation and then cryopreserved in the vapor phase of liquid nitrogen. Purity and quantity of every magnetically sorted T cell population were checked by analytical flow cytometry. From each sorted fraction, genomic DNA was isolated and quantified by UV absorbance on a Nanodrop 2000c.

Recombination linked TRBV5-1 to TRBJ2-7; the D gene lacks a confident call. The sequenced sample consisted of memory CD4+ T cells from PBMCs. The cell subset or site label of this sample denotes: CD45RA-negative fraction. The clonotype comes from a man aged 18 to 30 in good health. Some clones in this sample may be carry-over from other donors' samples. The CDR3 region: CASSSDPLTYEQYF. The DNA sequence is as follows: TGCGCCAGCAGCTCGGACCCTCTTACCTACGAGCAGTACTTC.